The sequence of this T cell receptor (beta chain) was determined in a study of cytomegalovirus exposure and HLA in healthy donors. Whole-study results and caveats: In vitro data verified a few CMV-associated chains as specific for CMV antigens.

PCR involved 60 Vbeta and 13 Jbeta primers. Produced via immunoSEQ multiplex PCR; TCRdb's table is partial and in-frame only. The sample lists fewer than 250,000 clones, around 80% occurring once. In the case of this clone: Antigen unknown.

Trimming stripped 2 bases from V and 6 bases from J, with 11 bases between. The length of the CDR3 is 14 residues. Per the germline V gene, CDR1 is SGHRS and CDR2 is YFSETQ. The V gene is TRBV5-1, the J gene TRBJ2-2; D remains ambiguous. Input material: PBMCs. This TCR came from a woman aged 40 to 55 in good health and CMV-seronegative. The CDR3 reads CASSLYGEAGELFF. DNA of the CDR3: TGCGCCAGCAGCTTATATGGAGAGGCCGGGGAGCTGTTTTTT.